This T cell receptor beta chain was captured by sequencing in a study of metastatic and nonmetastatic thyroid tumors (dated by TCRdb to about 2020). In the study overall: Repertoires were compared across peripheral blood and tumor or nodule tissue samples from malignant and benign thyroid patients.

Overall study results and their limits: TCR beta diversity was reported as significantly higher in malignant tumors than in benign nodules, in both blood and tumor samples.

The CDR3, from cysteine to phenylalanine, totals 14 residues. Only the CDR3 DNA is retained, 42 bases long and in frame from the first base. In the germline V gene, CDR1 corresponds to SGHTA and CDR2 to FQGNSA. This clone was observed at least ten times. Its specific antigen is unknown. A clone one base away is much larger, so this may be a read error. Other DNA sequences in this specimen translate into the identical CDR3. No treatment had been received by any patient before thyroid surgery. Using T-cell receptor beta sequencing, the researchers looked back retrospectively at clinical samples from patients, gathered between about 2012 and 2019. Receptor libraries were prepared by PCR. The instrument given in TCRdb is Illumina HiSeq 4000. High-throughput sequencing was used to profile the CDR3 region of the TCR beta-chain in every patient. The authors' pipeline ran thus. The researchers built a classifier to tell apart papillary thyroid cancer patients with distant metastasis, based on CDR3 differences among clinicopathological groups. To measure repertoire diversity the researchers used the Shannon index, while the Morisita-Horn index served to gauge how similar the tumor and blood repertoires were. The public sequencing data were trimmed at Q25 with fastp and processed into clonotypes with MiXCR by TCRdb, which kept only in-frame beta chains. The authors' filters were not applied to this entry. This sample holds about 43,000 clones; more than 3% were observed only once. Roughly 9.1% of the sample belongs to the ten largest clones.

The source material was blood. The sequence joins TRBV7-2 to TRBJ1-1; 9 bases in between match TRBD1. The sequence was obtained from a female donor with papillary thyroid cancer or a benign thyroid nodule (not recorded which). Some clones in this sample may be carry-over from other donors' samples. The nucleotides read TGTGCCAGTAGCTCAAACAGGGGGCGAAGTGAAGCTTTCTTT. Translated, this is CASSSNRGRSEAFF.